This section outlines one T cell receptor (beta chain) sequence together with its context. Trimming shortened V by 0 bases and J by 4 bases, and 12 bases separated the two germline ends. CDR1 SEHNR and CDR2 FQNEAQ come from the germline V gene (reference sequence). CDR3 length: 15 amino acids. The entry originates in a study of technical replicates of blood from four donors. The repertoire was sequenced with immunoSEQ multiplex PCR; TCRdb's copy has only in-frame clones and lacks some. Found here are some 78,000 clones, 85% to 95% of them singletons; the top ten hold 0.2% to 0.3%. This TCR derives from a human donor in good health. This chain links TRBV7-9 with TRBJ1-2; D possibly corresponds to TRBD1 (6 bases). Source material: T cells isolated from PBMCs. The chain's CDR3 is CASSLAPGHLYGYTF. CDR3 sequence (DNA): TGTGCCAGCAGCTTAGCCCCGGGACACCTCTATGGCTACACCTTC.